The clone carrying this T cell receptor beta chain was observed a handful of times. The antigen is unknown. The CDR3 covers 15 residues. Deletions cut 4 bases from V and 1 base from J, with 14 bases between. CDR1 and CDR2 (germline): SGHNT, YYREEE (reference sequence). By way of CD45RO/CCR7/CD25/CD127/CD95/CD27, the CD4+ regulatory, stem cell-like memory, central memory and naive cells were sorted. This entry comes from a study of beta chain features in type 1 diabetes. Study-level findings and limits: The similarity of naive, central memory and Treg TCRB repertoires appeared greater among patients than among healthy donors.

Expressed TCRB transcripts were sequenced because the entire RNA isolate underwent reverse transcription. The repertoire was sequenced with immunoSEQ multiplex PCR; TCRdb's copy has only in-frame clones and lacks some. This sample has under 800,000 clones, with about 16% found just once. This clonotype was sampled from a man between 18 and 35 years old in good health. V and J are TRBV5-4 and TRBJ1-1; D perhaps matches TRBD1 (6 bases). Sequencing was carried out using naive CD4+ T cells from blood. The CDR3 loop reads CASSLGGGANTEAFF. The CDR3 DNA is TGTGCCAGCAGCCTAGGCGGGGGGGCGAACACTGAAGCTTTCTTT.